The 13 T cell receptor beta chains listed next were all sequenced from one sample in a study of beta chain features in type 1 diabetes. Study-wide results and limits: When Type 1 diabetes patients were examined, their TCRB CDR3s proved moderately but significantly shorter in all four CD4+ subsets.

The antigens of these receptors remain unknown. Expressed TCRB transcripts were sequenced because the entire RNA isolate underwent reverse transcription. Libraries were prepared by immunoSEQ multiplex PCR; TCRdb keeps only in-frame clonotypes and omits some of them. The table has around 250,000 clones, 14% seen once. The sequenced sample consisted of naive CD4+ T cells from blood. All receptors derive from a man younger than 45 with type 1 diabetes.

Written as DNA, the CDR3 is TGCGCCAGCCGGGAGGGAGTCGAAGAGACCCAGTACTTC. Translating gives CASREGVEETQYF. The V and J genes are TRBV5-1 and TRBJ2-5; TRBD2 matches at 8 bases. The germline V gene has CDR1 SGHRS and CDR2 YFSETQ. V shed 7 bases, J shed 3 bases, and the junction held 5 bases outside the gene matches. The CDR3 length is 13 residues.

The chain recombines TRBV10-3 with TRBJ2-3; 7 positions agree with TRBD1. The CDR3 extends over 14 amino acids. The ends lost 4 bases at V and 1 base at J; junction bases unmatched: 2. The germline gives CDR1 ENHRY, CDR2 SYGVKD. CDR3 sequence: CAISGGTGTDTQYF. The CDR3, as DNA: TGTGCCATCAGTGGGGGGACAGGCACAGATACGCAGTATTTT.

This clone was observed a handful of times. This rearrangement joins TRBV11-1 to TRBJ2-7, with D possibly matching TRBD1 (5 bases). This CDR3 contains 13 residues. With 2 bases removed from V and 9 bases from J, the gap between germline ends came to 14 bases. Germline lookup yields CDR1 SGHAT and CDR2 FQDESV (reference sequence). The CDR3 region has the DNA TGTGCCAGCAGCTTATTTCAGGGTCGTCGGCAGTACTTC. Its translation: CASSLFQGRRQYF. Full variable domain (remainder filled in from reference TRBV11-1 and TRBJ2-7): EAEVAQSPRYKITEKSQAVAFWCDPISGHATLYWYRQILGQGPELLVQFQDESVVDDSQLPKDRFSAERLKGVDSTLKIQPAELGDSAMYLCASSLFQGRRQYFGPGTRLTVT.

The V and J genes are TRBV6-8 and TRBJ2-7; possible D gene TRBD1, 6 bases. The germline CDR1 and CDR2 sequences are MNHGY and SAAAGT. Trimming removed 6 bases from V and 0 bases from J, with 18 bases in between. The CDR3 covers 16 residues. In nucleotides, the CDR3 is TGTGCCAGCAGCAAAAGGGGGTATCAGGACTCCTACGAGCAGTACTTC. It encodes CASSKRGYQDSYEQYF.

This chain uses TRBV29-1 with TRBJ1-4; the match to TRBD1 covers 8 bases. The CDR3 spans 14 residues. Germline CDR1 SQVTM, CDR2 ANQGSEA. The V and J ends lost 7 bases and 0 bases, in that order; junction bases with no gene match: 4. CDR3 in DNA: TGCAGCGCGACAGGGGTTGCAACTAATGAAAAACTGTTTTTT. This codes for CSATGVATNEKLFF.

The V and J genes are TRBV7-2 and TRBJ2-5; D not certain. V was shortened by 2 bases and J by 5 bases, with 6 bases between the two germline ends. The CDR3 sequence is 12 residues long. In germline, CDR1 is SGHTA, CDR2 FQGNSA. The CDR3 is CASSLFSETQYF. CDR3 coding DNA: TGTGCCAGCAGCTTATTCTCGGAGACCCAGTACTTC.

V and J are TRBV7-3 and TRBJ2-7; TRBD2 aligns across 7 bases. CDR1 is SGHTA, CDR2 FQGTGA, per germline. The trim removed 2 bases at V and 2 bases at J, leaving 6 bases unmatched. This CDR3 is 15 amino acids long. The CDR3 region is CASSLSPSGAYEQYF. In DNA form, the CDR3 reads TGTGCCAGCAGCTTATCGCCTAGCGGAGCCTACGAGCAGTACTTC.

This clone was seen more than once but under ten times. The rearrangement uses TRBV5-1 and TRBJ2-3, with TRBD1 as a possible D gene (6 bases). Germline CDR1 and CDR2: SGHRS and YFSETQ. Trimming left V 6 bases short and J 0 bases short, with 14 bases between. This CDR3 comprises 15 residues. The DNA of the CDR3 is TGCGCCAGCACCAGGGGCGGAAGAAGCACAGATACGCAGTATTTT. It is translated as CASTRGGRSTDTQYF.

The rearrangement joins TRBV7-7 to TRBJ1-5, with a possible D match to TRBD1 (5 bases). Germline loops: CDR1 SSHAT, CDR2 FNYEAQ (reference sequence). V was trimmed by 2 bases and J by 4 bases, leaving 12 bases between them. The CDR3 runs to 15 residues. CDR3 in amino acids: CASSLRRTRNQPQHF. As DNA, the CDR3 is TGTGCCAGCAGCTTAAGAAGGACAAGGAATCAGCCCCAGCATTTT. The complete variable domain, with remaining parts taken from reference TRBV7-7 and TRBJ1-5, reads GAGVSQSPRYKVTKRGQDVTLRCDPISSHATLYWYQQALGQGPEFLTYFNYEAQPDKSGLPSDRFSAERPEGSISTLTIQRTEQRDSAMYRCASSLRRTRNQPQHFGDGTRLSIL.

The sample holds a few counts of this clone. The chain couples TRBV28 to TRBJ2-5; no firm D call. The CDR3 sequence is 10 residues long. Trimming shortened V by 10 bases and J by 4 bases, and 7 bases separated the two germline ends. In germline, CDR1 is MDHEN, CDR2 SYDVKM. CDR3 DNA sequence: TGTGCCACCGTGTTAGAGACCCAGTACTTC. It encodes CATVLETQYF. Supplemented by reference TRBV28 and TRBJ2-5, the full variable domain reads DVKVTQSSRYLVKRTGEKVFLECVQDMDHENMFWYRQDPGLGLRLIYFSYDVKMKEKGDIPEGYSVSREKKERFSLILESASTNQTSMYLCATVLETQYFGPGTRLLVL.

The gene calls are TRBV14 and TRBJ2-7; 9 bases are shared with TRBD2. V lost 5 bases, J lost 5 bases, and 4 bases stayed unmatched. CDR1 SGHDN and CDR2 FVKESK come from the germline V gene. This CDR3 comprises 13 residues. The CDR3 sequence: CASSISGSNEQYF. CDR3 DNA: TGTGCCAGCAGCATTAGCGGGAGCAACGAGCAGTACTTC.

There are a few counts of this clone. The J gene is TRBJ2-5, the V gene TRBV5-1; maybe TRBD1 (6 bases). The germline V gene encodes CDR1 SGHRS and CDR2 YFSETQ. V was clipped by 0 bases and J by 1 base, with 10 bases between them. The CDR3 runs to 15 residues. CDR3 sequence reads: CASSLGGTLQETQYF. CDR3 sequence (DNA): TGCGCCAGCAGCTTGGGAGGGACACTCCAAGAGACCCAGTACTTC.

The rearrangement links TRBV5-4 to TRBJ2-1; a weak D match, TRBD1 (6 bases). The CDR3 loop spans 14 amino acids. Trimming shortened V by 5 bases and J by 9 bases, and 18 bases separated the two germline ends. Looked up from germline, CDR1 is SGHNT and CDR2 is YYREEE (reference sequence). CDR3 sequence reads: CASSYREPGAEQFF. The CDR3 DNA follows: TGTGCCAGCAGTTACAGGGAACCCGGCGCTGAGCAGTTCTTC.